The rows below give T cell receptor beta chains drawn from one sample of a study of CD8 T cells in ankylosing spondylitis. TCRdb re-analysed the 5' RACE reads in MiXCR, keeping a single row per CDR3 protein. The table records approximately 92,000 distinct CDR3 sequences, 8.5% to 9% of them present only once. Sequencing input: blood, either unsorted or a sorted T cell fraction (not recorded which). The receptors come from a male donor with ankylosing spondylitis or in good health (not recorded which). Each CDR3 is given with its conserved first and last residue. Each record gives: J gene, V gene, CDR3 protein.

J: TRBJ1-5; V: TRBV19; CDR3: CASSIPREYSNQPQHF
J: TRBJ2-5; V: TRBV28; CDR3: CASNDRGYETQYF
J: TRBJ1-1; V: TRBV7-9; CDR3: CASSPRTGLNTEAFF
J: TRBJ1-2; V: TRBV2; CDR3: CASSEAIRDFYGYTF
J: TRBJ2-5; V: TRBV20-1; CDR3: CSLGPRGGEETQYF
J: TRBJ2-2; V: TRBV10-2; CDR3: CASTKTNTGELFF
J: TRBJ2-1; V: TRBV19; CDR3: CASNPGGYGNEQFF
J: TRBJ1-1; V: TRBV5-5; CDR3: CASSLIDRNTETFF
J: TRBJ2-5; V: TRBV3-1; CDR3: CASSLRGQETQYF
J: TRBJ1-2; V: TRBV29-1; CDR3: CSVEWGYDYGYTF
J: TRBJ2-1; V: TRBV29-1; CDR3: CSVEDRGTSGGDEQFF
J: TRBJ2-5; V: TRBV24-1; CDR3: CATSDPGQGIETQYF
J: TRBJ1-6; V: TRBV20-1; CDR3: CSARDWGQGGLHF
J: TRBJ1-5; V: TRBV30; CDR3: CAWSVRAQGPQHF
J: TRBJ1-2; V: TRBV7-8; CDR3: CASSIQQEGYTF
J: TRBJ2-5; V: TRBV7-2; CDR3: CASSFRRLAGQETQYF